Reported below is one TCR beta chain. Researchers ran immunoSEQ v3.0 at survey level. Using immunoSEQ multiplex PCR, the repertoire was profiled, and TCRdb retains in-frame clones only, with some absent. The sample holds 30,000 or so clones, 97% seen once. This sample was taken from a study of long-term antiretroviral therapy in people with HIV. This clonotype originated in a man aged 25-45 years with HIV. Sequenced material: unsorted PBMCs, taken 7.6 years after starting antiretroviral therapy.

The CDR3 reads CASSDSGKWSPLHF. The DNA for the CDR3 is TGTGCCAGCAGTGATTCAGGGAAGTGGTCACCCCTCCACTTT. The gene calls are TRBV6-1 and TRBJ1-6, with a possible D match to TRBD1 (5 bases). This CDR3 contains 14 residues. Per the germline V gene, CDR1 is MNHNS and CDR2 is SASEGT. V lost 3 bases and J lost 10, with 13 bases in between.